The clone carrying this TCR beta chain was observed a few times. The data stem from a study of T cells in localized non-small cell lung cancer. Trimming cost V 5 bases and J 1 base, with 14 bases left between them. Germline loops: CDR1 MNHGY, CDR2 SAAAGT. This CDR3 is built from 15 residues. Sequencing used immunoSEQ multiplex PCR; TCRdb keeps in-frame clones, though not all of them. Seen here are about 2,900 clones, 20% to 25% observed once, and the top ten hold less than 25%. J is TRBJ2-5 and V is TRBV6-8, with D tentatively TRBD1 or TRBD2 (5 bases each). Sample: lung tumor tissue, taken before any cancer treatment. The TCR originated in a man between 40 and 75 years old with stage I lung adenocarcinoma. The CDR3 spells CASSNPGTVQETQYF. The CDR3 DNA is TGTGCCAGCAGTAACCCAGGGACGGTCCAAGAGACCCAGTACTTC.